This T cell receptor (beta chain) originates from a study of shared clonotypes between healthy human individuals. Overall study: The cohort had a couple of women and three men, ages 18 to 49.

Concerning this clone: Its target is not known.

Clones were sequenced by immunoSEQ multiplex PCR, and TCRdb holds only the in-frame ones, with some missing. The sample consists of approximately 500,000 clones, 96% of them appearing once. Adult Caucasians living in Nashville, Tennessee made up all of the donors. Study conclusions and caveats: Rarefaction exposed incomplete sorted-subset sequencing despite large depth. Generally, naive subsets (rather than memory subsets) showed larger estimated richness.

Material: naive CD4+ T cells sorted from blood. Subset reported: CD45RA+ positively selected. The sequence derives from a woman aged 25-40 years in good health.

CDR3 region: CASSYSKRFHEQYF. For the CDR3, the DNA is TGTGCCAGCAGTTACTCGAAAAGATTCCACGAGCAGTACTTC. The J gene is TRBJ2-7, the V gene TRBV6-6; D call uncertain. V lost 0 bases, J lost 5 bases, and 11 bases lay in between. The CDR3 is made up of 14 amino acids. Germline CDR1 and CDR2: MNHNY and SVGAGI (reference sequence).